This T cell receptor beta chain derives from a study of cytomegalovirus exposure and HLA in healthy donors. The V gene end was trimmed by 4 bases and the J gene end by 2 bases; junction bases not matched to a gene: 4. Germline CDR1 SGHRS, CDR2 YFSETQ. There are 15 residues in the CDR3. Study-wide findings and caveats: The tendency of first-cohort TCR clusters to co-occur in the 120 or so validation repertoires emerged from a later analysis.

Notes on this clone: What it binds is not known.

Using immunoSEQ multiplex PCR, the repertoire was profiled, and TCRdb retains in-frame clones only, with some absent. This table has approximately 280,000 clones, approximately 86% appearing once. Specimen: PBMCs. The TCR comes from a woman aged 18-30 years in good health and CMV-seronegative. The chain combines TRBV5-1 with TRBJ2-3; 10 positions agree with TRBD2. This CDR3 is CASSPGTSDTDTQYF. In nucleotides, the CDR3 is TGCGCCAGCAGCCCCGGGACTAGCGACACAGATACGCAGTATTTT.